One T cell receptor beta chain is described in this entry. This entry comes from a study of cytomegalovirus exposure and HLA in healthy donors. The CDR3 runs 15 residues. CDR1 is MDHEN and CDR2 is SYDVKM in the germline V gene. The V end was cut by 6 bases, the J end by 7 bases, with 19 bases between. The PCR made use of 60 Vbeta and 13 Jbeta primers. TCRdb keeps only in-frame clones here, not all; method: immunoSEQ multiplex PCR. The sample consists of around 150,000 clones, about 61% of them appearing once. The sequenced material came from PBMCs. The chain links TRBV28 to TRBJ2-4; the D is unclear. This clonotype was obtained from a woman aged 40 to 55 in good health and CMV-seronegative. CDR3 sequence: CASRSTAVLDNIQYF. In nucleotides, the CDR3 is TGTGCCAGCAGGTCGACTGCGGTCTTAGATAACATTCAGTACTTC.